This T cell receptor (beta chain) was identified in a study of blood T cell repertoires in COVID-19 (dated by TCRdb to about 2020). With respect to the entire study: Collaborator samples came from the United States, Italy and Spain and covered acute and convalescent phases of COVID-19. The prospective study material was composed of cDNA or gDNA derived from T cells, B-cell-depleted T cells, or PBMCs. Subjects who had been exposed to COVID-19, were actively infected with it, or had recovered from it provided the deeply sampled blood TCRbeta repertoires that made up the dataset. A freely available public database, intended as a resource for researchers studying the immune response to SARS-CoV-2, is where the repertoires were released. Samples were obtained from the ongoing ImmuneRACE study (first 160 participants) and from about 1,300 subjects provided by 6 global collaborators. Nearly every sample came with metadata listing a de-identified subject ID, COVID-19 status, age in years and sex. HLA class I and class II types, where available, came from metadata supplied by the sample provider rather than from assay-based typing.

Overall results and qualifications from the work: The quantity of clinical and demographic metadata differed by source and by participant and was supplied without curation.

Concerning this clone: It has no known antigen specificity. The input lacks base qualities; no much larger clone sits a single base away.

Whole blood was collected in K2EDTA tubes by collaborating institutions according to the institutions' own protocols. For TCRbeta analysis, collaborators shipped samples as frozen whole blood, isolated PBMCs, or DNA extracted from either of those sample types. V lost 5 bases and J lost 5 bases, and the count of bases not matched to a germline gene is 8. Inclusive of the bounding cysteine and phenylalanine, the CDR3 is 15 residues long. The DNA shown is the 45-base CDR3, in frame from base 1. Per the germline V gene, SGHTA is the CDR1 and FQGNSA is the CDR2. TCRbeta CDR3 regions were amplified from genomic DNA by means of the immunoSEQ Assay, a bias-controlled multiplex PCR. Concerning the study's data processing: Nucleated cell counts per sample were estimated from amplification of reference gene primers within the assay. Sequence reads were collapsed and filtered to measure the absolute abundance of every unique TCRbeta CDR3 rearrangement. For each sample, productive Simpson clonality was calculated as the square root of Simpson's diversity index across productive rearrangements. The source is immuneACCESS, and TCRdb retained only in-frame sequences with V and J called. Part of the clones is not carried over; for the studies checked, unresolved V genes explain less than half of this, and the remainder is unexplained. V, J and clone size derive from that table, while D and trimming were established from the DNA sequence. The table for this sample lists about 120,000 clones; over 75% of them were counted only once. The ten largest clones capture less than 2% of the sample.

What was sequenced was peripheral blood. The chain uses TRBV7-2 and TRBJ2-3; TRBD1 aligns with 9 central bases. The clonotype was recovered from a human donor with active COVID-19. The donor label of this sample is uncertain. The CDR3 reads as follows: CASSKDRGSQDTQYF. The DNA sequence is TGTGCCAGCAGCAAGGACAGGGGAAGTCAAGATACGCAGTATTTT.